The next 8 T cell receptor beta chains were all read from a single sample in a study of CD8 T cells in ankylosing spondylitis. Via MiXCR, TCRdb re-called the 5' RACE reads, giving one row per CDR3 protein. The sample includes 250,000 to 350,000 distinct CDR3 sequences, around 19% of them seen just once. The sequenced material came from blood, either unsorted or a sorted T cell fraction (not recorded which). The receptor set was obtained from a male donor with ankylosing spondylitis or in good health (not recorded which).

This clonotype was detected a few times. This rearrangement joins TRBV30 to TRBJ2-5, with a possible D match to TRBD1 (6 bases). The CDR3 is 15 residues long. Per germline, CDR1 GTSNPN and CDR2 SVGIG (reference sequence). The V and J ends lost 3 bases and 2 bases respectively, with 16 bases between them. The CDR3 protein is CAWSTRGRAQETQYF. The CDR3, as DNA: TGTGCCTGGAGCACCAGGGGCAGAGCTCAAGAGACCCAGTACTTC.

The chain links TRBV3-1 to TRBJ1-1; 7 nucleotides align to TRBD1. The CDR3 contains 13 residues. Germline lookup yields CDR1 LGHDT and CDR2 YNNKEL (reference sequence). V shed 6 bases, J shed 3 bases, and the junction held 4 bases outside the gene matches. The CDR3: CASSVRGDTEAFF. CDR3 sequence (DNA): TGTGCCAGCAGTGTCAGGGGGGACACTGAAGCTTTCTTT.

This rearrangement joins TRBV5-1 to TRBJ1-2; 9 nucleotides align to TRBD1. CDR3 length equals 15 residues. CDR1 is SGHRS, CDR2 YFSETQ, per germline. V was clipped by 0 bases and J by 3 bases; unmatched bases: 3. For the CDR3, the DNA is TGCGCCAGCAGCTTGGGGGGACAGGGTCACTATGGCTACACCTTC. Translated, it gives CASSLGGQGHYGYTF.

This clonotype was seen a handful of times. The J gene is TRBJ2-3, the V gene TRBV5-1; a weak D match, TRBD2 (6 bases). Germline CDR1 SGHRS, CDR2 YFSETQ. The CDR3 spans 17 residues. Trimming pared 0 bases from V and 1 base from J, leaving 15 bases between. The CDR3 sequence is CASSLGVAALGTDTQYF. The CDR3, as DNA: TGCGCCAGCAGCTTGGGGGTAGCGGCCTTGGGCACAGATACGCAGTATTTT.

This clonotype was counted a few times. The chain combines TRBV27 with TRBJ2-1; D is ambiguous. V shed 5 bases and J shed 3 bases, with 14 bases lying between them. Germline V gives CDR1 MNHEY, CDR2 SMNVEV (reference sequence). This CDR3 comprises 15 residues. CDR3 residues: CASSITLGIYNEQFF. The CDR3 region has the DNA TGTGCCAGCAGTATCACCCTGGGAATCTACAATGAGCAGTTCTTC.

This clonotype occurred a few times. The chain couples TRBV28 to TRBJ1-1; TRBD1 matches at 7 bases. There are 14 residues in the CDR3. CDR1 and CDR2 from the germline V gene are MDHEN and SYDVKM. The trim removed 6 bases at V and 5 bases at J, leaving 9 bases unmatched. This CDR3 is CASSLGGALTEAFF. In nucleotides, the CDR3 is TGTGCCAGCAGCCTAGGGGGCGCACTTACTGAAGCTTTCTTT.

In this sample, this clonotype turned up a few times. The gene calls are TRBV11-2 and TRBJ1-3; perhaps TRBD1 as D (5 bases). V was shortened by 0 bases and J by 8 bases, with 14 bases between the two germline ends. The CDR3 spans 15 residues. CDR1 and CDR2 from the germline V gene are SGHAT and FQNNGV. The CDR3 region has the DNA TGTGCCAGCAGCTTAGACTCATCTACGGGGGACACCATATATTTT. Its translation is CASSLDSSTGDTIYF.

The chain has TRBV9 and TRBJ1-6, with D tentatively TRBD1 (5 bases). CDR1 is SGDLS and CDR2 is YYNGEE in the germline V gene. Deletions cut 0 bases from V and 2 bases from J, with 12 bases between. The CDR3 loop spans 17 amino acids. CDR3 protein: CASSVGRGDPYNSPLHF. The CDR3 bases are TGTGCCAGCAGCGTAGGACGCGGGGACCCCTATAATTCACCCCTCCACTTT.